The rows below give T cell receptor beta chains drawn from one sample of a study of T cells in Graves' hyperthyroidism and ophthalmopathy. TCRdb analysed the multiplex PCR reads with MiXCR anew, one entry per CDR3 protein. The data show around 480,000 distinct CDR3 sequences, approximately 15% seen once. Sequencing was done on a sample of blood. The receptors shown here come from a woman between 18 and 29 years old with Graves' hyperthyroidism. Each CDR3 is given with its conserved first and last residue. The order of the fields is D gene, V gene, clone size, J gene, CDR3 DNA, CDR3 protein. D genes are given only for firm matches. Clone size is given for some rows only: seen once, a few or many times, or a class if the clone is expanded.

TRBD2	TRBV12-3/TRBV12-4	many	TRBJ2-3	TGTGCCAGCAGCCCCACTAGCGGGAGTTTCGATACGCAGTATTTT	CASSPTSGSFDTQYF
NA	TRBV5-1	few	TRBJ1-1	TGCGCCAGCAGCGCGGACGCCTACCGTACTGAAGCTTTCTTT	CASSADAYRTEAFF
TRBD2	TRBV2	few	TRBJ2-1	TGTGCCAGCAACCCCCTAGCGGGGGGCCATGAGCAGTTCTTC	CASNPLAGGHEQFF
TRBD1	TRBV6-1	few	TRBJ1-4	TGTGCCAGCAGTGAGCCCAGGGACAGAACAACTAATGAAAAACTGTTTTTT	CASSEPRDRTTNEKLFF
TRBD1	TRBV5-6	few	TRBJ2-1	TGTGCCAGCAGCGCACCCCCGGGACAGGGCTCCTACAATGAGCAGTTCTTC	CASSAPPGQGSYNEQFF
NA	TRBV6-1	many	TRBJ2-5	TGTGCCAGCAGTGAAGACCAGGGGACCCAAGAGACCCAGTACTTC	CASSEDQGTQETQYF
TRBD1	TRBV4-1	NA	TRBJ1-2	TGCGCCAGCAGCCAATCAACCGAGACAGGGATCGGCTACACCTTC	CASSQSTETGIGYTF
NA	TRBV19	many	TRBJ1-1	TGTGCCAGTAGTATCCCGGAGGGCACTGAAGCTTTCTTT	CASSIPEGTEAFF
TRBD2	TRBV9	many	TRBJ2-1	TGTGCCAGCAGCAAATTCCTAACGGGAGGGTCCAATGAGCAGTTCTTC	CASSKFLTGGSNEQFF
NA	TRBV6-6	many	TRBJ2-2	TGTGCCAGCAGTTACCAGGGTGGCAGGGAGCTGTTTTTT	CASSYQGGRELFF
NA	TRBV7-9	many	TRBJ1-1	TGTGCCAGCAGCTTAGGTTGGGAGAACACTGAAGCTTTCTTT	CASSLGWENTEAFF
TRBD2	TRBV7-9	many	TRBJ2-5	TGTGCCAGCAGCCCTCCCACTAGCGGGGGGGCCAGGACCCAGTACTTC	CASSPPTSGGARTQYF
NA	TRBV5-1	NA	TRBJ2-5	TGCGCCAGCACCGGAAGGTTCCAAGAGACCCAGTACTTC	CASTGRFQETQYF
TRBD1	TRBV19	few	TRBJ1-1	TGTGCCAGTAGTATAGGGACAGGGTTTGCGTTCTTT	CASSIGTGFAFF
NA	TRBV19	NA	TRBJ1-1	TGTGCCAGCAGCCCTTCGGAGGGGCCACTGAACACTGAAGCTTTCTTT	CASSPSEGPLNTEAFF
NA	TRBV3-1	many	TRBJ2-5	TGTGCCAGCAGCCAAGACCCCAGGGACGAGACCCAGTACTTC	CASSQDPRDETQYF
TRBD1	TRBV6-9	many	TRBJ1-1	TGTGCCAGCAGTCCCTCGGACAGGGGCACTGAAGCTTTCTTT	CASSPSDRGTEAFF
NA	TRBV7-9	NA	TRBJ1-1	TGTGCCAGCAGCTTAGTACAGGGACGAAACACTGAAGCTTTCTTT	CASSLVQGRNTEAFF
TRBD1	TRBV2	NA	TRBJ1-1	TGTGCCAGCAGGACAGGGGGCATGAACACTGAAGCTTTCTTT	CASRTGGMNTEAFF
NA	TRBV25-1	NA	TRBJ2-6	TGTGCCAGCAGTGAGTCGGGAAAGGGAACTGGGGCCAACGTCCTGACTTTC	CASSESGKGTGANVLTF
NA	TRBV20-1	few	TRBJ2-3	TGCAGTGCTAGAGATCCGGGTCAAGATACGCAGTATTTT	CSARDPGQDTQYF
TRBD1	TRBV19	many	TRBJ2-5	TGTGCCAGTAGTATGGGACAGGGACCCAATGGCCAGTACTTC	CASSMGQGPNGQYF
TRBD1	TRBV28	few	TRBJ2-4	TGTGCCAGCAGGGGACGGACAGGGGGCAAAAACATTCAGTACTTC	CASRGRTGGKNIQYF
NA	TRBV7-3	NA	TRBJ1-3	TGTGCCAGCAGAAGCGAATCTGGAAACACCATATATTTT	CASRSESGNTIYF
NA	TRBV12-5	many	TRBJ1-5	TGTGCTAGTGGTTCGGGGGTCTCCAATCAGCCCCAGCATTTT	CASGSGVSNQPQHF
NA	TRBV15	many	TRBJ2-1	TGTGCCACCAGCCCCGGAGCCATAGCGGACTACTCCTACAATGAGCAGTTCTTC	CATSPGAIADYSYNEQFF
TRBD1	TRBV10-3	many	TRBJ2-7	TGTGCCATCAAGGGGACAGGGCCTTCCTACGAGCAGTACTTC	CAIKGTGPSYEQYF
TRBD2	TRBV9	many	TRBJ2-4	TGTGCCAGCAGCGGGGAGGGAGGCAAAAACATTCAGTACTTC	CASSGEGGKNIQYF
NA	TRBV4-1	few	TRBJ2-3	TGCGCCAGCAGCCAAGCCGTAGGAGGAACAGATACGCAGTATTTT	CASSQAVGGTDTQYF
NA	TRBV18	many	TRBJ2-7	TGTGCCAGCTCACCACGCCCCATGGACGAGCAGTACTTC	CASSPRPMDEQYF
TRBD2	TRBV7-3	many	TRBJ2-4	TGTGCCAGCAGCAAACTAGCGGGAGTGGGCAAAAACATTCAGTACTTC	CASSKLAGVGKNIQYF
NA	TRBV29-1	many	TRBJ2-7	TGCAGCGTTGAAGACTCCCTAGGCTACGAGCAGTACTTC	CSVEDSLGYEQYF
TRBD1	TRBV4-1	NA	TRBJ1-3	TGCGCCAGCAGCGCACCGGGACAGGAGGCTGGAAACACCATATATTTT	CASSAPGQEAGNTIYF
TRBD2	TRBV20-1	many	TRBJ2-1	TGCAGTGCTAGGCCAAGCGGGAGGGCCGTAAATGAGCAGTTCTTC	CSARPSGRAVNEQFF
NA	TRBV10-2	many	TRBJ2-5	TGCGCCAGCAGGGTCGGGAGCCTGGAGACCCAGTACTTC	CASRVGSLETQYF
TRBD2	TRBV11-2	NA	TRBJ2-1	TGTGCCAGCAGCTTAGGACGTAGCGGGAGGGCCTGCAATGAGCAGTTCTTC	CASSLGRSGRACNEQFF
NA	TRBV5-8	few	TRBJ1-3	TGTGCCAGCAGCCCCTCTGTGGTTAGCTCTGGAAACACCATATATTTT	CASSPSVVSSGNTIYF
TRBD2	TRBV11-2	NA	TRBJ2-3	TGTGCCAGCAGCCCCTTCACCGGGGAGGGAAGCGGCACAGATACGCAGTATTTT	CASSPFTGEGSGTDTQYF